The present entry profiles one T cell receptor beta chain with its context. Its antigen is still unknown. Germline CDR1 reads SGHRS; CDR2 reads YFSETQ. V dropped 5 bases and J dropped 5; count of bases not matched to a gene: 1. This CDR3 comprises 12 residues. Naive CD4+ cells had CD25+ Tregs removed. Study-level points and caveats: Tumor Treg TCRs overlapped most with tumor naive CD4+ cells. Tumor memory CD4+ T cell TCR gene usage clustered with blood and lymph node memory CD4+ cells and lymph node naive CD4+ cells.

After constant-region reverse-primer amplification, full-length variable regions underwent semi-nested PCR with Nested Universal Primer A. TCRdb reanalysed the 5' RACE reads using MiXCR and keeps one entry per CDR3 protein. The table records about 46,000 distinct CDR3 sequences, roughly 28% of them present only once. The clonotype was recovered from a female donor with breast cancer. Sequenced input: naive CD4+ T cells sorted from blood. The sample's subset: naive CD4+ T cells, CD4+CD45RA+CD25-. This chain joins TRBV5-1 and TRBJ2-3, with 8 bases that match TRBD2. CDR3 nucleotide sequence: TGCGCCAGCAGAAGCGGGGGAGATACGCAGTATTTT. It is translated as CASRSGGDTQYF.